This record covers a single T cell receptor (beta chain). Its matching antigen is unknown. This specimen belongs to a study of Ad26.COV2.S vaccination and SARS-CoV-2 variants. The overall study: This donor came from the COV1001 trial of Ad26.COV2.S.

Only in-frame clones appear in the TCRdb table, and some are missing; sequencing was by immunoSEQ multiplex PCR. Found here are roughly 500,000 clones, roughly 89% of them singletons; the top ten hold 2.5%. The V and J ends lost 3 bases and 2 bases respectively, with 8 bases between them. Germline-derived CDR1 and CDR2 are MDHEN and SYDVKM. The CDR3 extends over 14 amino acids. The treatment here: around 19 received Ad26.COV2.S at low or high dose, single or two shots; several received placebo; per-sample allocation not given. Sampling occurred on day 63 after the first vaccine or placebo injection. Study-level findings and limits: Quantification of TCR breadth and depth may have yielded underestimates of total T cell responses. Participants given vaccine showed non-spike TCR breadth similar to that of placebo recipients.

The clonotype originates from a person between 18 and 60 years old who received the Ad26.COV2.S COVID-19 vaccine or a placebo. The rearrangement joins TRBV28 to TRBJ2-1; D is unresolved. The sample here was peripheral blood, taken in a trial of Ad26.COV2.S vaccine versus placebo. The CDR3 nucleotides are TGTGCCAGCAGTTTTCAGGCGGCCTACAATGAGCAGTTCTTC. As protein: CASSFQAAYNEQFF.